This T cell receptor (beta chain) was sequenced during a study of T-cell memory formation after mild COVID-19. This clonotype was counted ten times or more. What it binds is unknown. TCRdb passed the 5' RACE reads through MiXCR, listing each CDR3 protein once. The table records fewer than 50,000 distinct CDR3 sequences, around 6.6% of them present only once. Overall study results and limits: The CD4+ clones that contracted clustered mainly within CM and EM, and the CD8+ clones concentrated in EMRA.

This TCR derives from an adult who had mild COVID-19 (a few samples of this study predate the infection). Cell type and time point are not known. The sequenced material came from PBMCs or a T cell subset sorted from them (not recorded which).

CDR3 sequence: CASSLRVGELFF. As DNA, the CDR3 is TGCGCCAGCAGCTTGCGGGTCGGGGAGCTGTTTTTT. This chain links TRBV5-1 with TRBJ2-2; D unresolved. The V gene's germline CDR1 is SGHRS and CDR2 YFSETQ. This CDR3 spans 12 amino acids. V was clipped by 1 base and J by 7 bases, with 5 bases between them.